This TCR beta chain was observed in a study of CD8+ T cells in alopecia areata. On the study more broadly: Treatment comprised oral tofacitinib, 5 to 10 mg twice daily, in treated patients. Patients in the study were on tofacitinib for 6 to 18 months, then off it for 6 months. General study points: Many expanded lesional clones remained in scalp and blood on tofacitinib. Tofacitinib yielded significantly lower scalp clonality and fewer expanded CD8+ clones among the top 100.

Sample treatment: oral pan-JAK inhibitor, 5-10 mg twice daily. This clone has just a few counts. Its antigen is not identified. The CDR3 loop spans 14 amino acids. Germline V gene sequence: CDR1 MGHRA, CDR2 YSYEKL. cDNA prepared by RNA extraction and subsequent reverse transcription served as the template for sequencing. TCRdb keeps only in-frame clones here, not all; method: immunoSEQ multiplex PCR. The sample has under 130,000 clones, 65% to 90% seen once. Sequences were derived from CD8+ T cells sorted from blood, sampled at approximately week 34, from a patient treated with tofacitinib. The sequence derives from a human donor with alopecia areata. V is TRBV4-1 and J is TRBJ2-5, with D maybe TRBD2 (5 bases). The J call may be faulty, since TRBJ2-7 better matches the DNA end. CDR3 in amino acids: CASSQEAAHHEQYF. CDR3 in DNA: TGCGCCAGCAGCCAAGAAGCGGCCCACCACGAGCAGTACTTC.